This T cell receptor beta chain was obtained from a study of T cells in Graves' hyperthyroidism and ophthalmopathy. Study background: Upon initial diagnosis and before any treatment, peripheral blood was collected. Findings of the study overall: Appearing also in blood were most of the thyroid clonotypes expanded above 0.001. Ophthalmopathy was model-predicted a median around 6.1 months pre-onset.

This clonotype was seen repeatedly, ten times or more. Its antigen is still unknown. There were TCR beta CDR3 regions amplified from RNA transcripts. Initially, a first-round RT-PCR of the TCR CDR3 employed the HTBI primer set. TCRdb reprocessed the multiplex PCR reads via MiXCR and lists one record per CDR3 protein. The sample has fewer than 700,000 distinct CDR3 sequences; about a sixth are singletons. Looked up from germline, CDR1 is MNHEY and CDR2 is SVGEGT. The ends lost 0 bases at V and 7 bases at J; junction bases unmatched: 7. The CDR3 covers 16 residues. PBMCs came from around 9.7 ml fresh peripheral blood.

This clonotype was sampled from a woman aged 18 to 35 with Graves' ophthalmopathy. The rearrangement uses TRBV6-2 or TRBV6-3 and TRBJ2-3; 10 bases match TRBD2. Material: blood. CDR3 amino acids: CASSYSRLAGEYTQYF. The CDR3 DNA reads as TGTGCCAGCAGTTACTCGAGGCTAGCGGGAGAGTATACGCAGTATTTT.